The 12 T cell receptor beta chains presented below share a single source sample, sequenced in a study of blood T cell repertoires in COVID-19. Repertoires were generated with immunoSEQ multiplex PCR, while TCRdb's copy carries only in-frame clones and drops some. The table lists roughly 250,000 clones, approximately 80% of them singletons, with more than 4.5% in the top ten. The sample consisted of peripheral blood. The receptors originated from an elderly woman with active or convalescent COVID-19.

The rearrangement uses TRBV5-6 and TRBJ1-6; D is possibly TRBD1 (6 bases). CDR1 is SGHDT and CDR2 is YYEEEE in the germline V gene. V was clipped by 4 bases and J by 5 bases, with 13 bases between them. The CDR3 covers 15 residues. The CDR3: CASSRGQRDNSPLHF. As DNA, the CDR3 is TGTGCCAGCAGCCGCGGACAGAGGGATAATTCACCCCTCCACTTT.

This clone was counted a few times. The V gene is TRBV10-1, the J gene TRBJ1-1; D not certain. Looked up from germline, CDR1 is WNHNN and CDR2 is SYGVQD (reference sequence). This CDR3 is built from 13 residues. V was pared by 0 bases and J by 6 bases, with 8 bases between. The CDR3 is CASSESVRAEAFF. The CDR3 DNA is TGCGCCAGCAGTGAGTCCGTACGGGCTGAAGCTTTCTTT.

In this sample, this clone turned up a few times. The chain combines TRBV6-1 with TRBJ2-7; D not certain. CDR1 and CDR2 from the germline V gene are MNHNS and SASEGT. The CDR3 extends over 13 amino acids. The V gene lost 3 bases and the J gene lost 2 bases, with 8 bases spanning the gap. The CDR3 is CASSEHVAYEQYF. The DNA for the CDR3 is TGTGCCAGCAGTGAGCATGTAGCCTACGAGCAGTACTTC.

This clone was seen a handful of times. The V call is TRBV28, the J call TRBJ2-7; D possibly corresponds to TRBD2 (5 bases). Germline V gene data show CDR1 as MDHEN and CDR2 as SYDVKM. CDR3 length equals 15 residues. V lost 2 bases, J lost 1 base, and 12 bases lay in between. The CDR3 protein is CASSLVSGLSYEQYF. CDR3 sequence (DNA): TGTGCCAGCAGTTTAGTCAGCGGCTTATCCTACGAGCAGTACTTC.

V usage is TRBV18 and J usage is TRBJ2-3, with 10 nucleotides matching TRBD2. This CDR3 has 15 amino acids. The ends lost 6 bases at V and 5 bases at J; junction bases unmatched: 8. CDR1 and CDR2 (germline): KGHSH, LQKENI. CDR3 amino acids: CASSATVAGGDTQYF. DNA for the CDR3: TGTGCCAGCTCGGCGACGGTAGCGGGAGGAGATACGCAGTATTTT.

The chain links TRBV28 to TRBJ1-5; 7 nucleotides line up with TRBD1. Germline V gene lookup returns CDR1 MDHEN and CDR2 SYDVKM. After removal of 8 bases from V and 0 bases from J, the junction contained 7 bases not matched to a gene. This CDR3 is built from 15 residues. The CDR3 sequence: CASGTEDYSNQPQHF. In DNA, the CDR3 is TGTGCCAGCGGGACAGAGGATTATAGCAATCAGCCCCAGCATTTT.

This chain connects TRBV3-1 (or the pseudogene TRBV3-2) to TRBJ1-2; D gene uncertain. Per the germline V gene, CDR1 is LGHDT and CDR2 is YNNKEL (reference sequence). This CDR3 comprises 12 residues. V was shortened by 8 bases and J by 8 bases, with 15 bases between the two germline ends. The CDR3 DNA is TGTGCCAGCTCCTTTATGGGGAGAGGCTACACCTTC. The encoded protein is CASSFMGRGYTF.

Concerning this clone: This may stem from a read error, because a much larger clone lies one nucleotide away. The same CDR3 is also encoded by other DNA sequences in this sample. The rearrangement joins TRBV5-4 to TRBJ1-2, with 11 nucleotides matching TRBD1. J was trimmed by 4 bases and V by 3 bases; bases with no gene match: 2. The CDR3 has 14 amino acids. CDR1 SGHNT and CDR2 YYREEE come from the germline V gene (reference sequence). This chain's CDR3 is CASSSGTGGYGYTF. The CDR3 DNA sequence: TGTGCCAGCAGCTCCGGGACAGGGGGCTATGGCTACACCTTC.

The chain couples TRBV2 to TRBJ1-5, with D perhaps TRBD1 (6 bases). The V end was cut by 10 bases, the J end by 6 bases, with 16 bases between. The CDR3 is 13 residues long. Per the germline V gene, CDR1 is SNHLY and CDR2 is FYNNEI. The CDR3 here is CATSGEEGQPQHF. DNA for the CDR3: TGTGCCACCTCAGGGGAAGAGGGTCAGCCCCAGCATTTT. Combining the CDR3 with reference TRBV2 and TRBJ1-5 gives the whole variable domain EPEVTQTPSHQVTQMGQEVILRCVPISNHLYFYWYRQILGQKVEFLVSFYNNEISEKSEIFDDQFSVERPDGSNFTLKIRSTKLEDSAMYFCATSGEEGQPQHFGDGTRLSIL.

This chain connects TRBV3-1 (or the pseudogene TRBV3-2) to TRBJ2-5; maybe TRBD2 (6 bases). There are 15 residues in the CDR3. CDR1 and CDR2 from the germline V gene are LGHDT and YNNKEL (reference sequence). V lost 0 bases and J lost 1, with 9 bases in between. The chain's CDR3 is CASSQDPGGQETQYF. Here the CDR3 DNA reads TGTGCCAGCAGCCAAGATCCCGGGGGCCAAGAGACCCAGTACTTC.

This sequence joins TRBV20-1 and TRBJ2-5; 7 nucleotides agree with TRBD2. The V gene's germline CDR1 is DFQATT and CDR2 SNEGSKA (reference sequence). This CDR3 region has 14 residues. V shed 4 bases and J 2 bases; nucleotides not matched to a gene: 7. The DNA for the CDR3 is TGCAGTGCTATTGATTGGCGGGAGCAAGAGACCCAGTACTTC. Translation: CSAIDWREQETQYF.

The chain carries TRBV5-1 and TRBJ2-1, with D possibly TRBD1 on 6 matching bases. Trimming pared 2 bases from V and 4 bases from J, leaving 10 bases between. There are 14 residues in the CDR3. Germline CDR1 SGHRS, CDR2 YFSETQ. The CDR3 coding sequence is TGCGCCAGCAGCTTCGAAGGGGGATACAATGAGCAGTTCTTC. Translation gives CASSFEGGYNEQFF.